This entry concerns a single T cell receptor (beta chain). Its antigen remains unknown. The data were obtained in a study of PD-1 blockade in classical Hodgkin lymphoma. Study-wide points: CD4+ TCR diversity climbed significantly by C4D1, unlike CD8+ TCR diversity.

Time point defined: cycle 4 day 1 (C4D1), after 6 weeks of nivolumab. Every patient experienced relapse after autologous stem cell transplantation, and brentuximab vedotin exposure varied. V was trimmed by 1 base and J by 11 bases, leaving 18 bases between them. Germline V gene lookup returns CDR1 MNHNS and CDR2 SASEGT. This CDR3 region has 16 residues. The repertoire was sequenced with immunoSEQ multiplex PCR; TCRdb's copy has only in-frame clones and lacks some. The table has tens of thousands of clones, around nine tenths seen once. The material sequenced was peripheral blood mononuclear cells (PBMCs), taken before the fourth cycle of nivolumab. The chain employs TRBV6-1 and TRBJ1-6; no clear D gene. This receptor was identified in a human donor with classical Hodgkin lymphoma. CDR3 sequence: CASSEEGGLFSTPLHF. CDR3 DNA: TGTGCCAGCAGTGAAGAGGGTGGGCTTTTTAGTACACCCCTCCACTTT.